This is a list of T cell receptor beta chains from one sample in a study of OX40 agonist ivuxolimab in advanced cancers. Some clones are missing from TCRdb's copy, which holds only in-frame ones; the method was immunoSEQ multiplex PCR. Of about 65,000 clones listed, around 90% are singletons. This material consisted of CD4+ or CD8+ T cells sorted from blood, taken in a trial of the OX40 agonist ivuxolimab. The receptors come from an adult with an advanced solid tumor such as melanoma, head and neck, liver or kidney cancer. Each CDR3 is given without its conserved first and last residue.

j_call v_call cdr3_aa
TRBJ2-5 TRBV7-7 ASSQANQETQY
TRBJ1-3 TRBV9 ASSPPVGAGNTIY
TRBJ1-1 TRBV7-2 ASSFKIANTEAF
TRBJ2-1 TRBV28 ASSFRVAGFNEQF
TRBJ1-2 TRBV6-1 ASSDRDRYGYT
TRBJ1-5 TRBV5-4 ASSEGGVGQPQH
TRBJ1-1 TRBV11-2 ASSSEVVAF
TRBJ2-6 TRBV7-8 ASSLGGANVLT
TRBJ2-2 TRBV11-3 ATGSNTGELF
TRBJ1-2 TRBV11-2 ASSRGTVYGYT
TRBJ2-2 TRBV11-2 ASSLELGLELF